These 9 T cell receptor beta chains share one sample of origin, sequenced in a study of blood T cell repertoires in COVID-19. Generated by immunoSEQ multiplex PCR, the TCRdb table keeps only in-frame clones and is missing some. The data show under 130,000 clones, roughly nine tenths seen once. The specimen was peripheral blood. Receptor source: a woman of 80 years or more with acute or convalescent COVID-19.

The V gene is TRBV7-9, the J gene TRBJ1-3; 8 bases are a match to TRBD1. CDR1 is SEHNR and CDR2 is FQNEAQ in the germline V gene (reference sequence). The CDR3 spans 16 residues. V was clipped by 5 bases and J by 0 bases; unmatched bases: 6. CDR3 sequence reads: CASSKTGGSSGNTIYF. The DNA of the CDR3 is TGTGCCAGCAGCAAAACAGGGGGGAGCTCTGGAAACACCATATATTTT.

The chain uses TRBV18 and TRBJ2-7; D remains unclear. Trimming removed 1 base from V and 4 bases from J, with 8 bases in between. This CDR3 has 13 residues. The germline V gene encodes CDR1 KGHSH and CDR2 LQKENI. CDR3 nucleotides: TGTGCCAGCTCACCACGCGGAATGTACGAGCAGTACTTC. This codes for CASSPRGMYEQYF.

In DNA, the CDR3 is TGTGCCAGCAGGGCACATCAGGGGCGTGAGCAGTTCTTC. Translation: CASRAHQGREQFF. The rearrangement joins TRBV6-5 to TRBJ2-1; possibly TRBD1 for D (6 bases). This CDR3 comprises 13 residues. Trimming left V 6 bases short and J 9 bases short, with 15 bases between. CDR1 and CDR2 (germline): MNHEY, SVGAGI.

The chain has TRBV18 and TRBJ1-1; D remains unclear. V was trimmed by 2 bases and J by 1 base, leaving 5 bases between them. Germline V gene data show CDR1 as KGHSH and CDR2 as LQKENI. The CDR3 extends over 13 amino acids. CDR3 DNA: TGTGCCAGCTCACCAGTTAGGAACACTGAAGCTTTCTTT. The encoded protein is CASSPVRNTEAFF. Supplemented by reference TRBV18 and TRBJ1-1, the full variable domain reads NAGVMQNPRHLVRRRGQEARLRCSPMKGHSHVYWYRQLPEEGLKFMVYLQKENIIDESGMPKERFSAEFPKEGPSILRIQQVVRGDSAAYFCASSPVRNTEAFFGQGTRLTVV.

The gene calls are TRBV7-9 and TRBJ1-1, with 7 nucleotides matching TRBD1. CDR1 is SEHNR and CDR2 is FQNEAQ in the germline V gene (reference sequence). Trimming took 1 base from V and 1 from J; bases not matched to a gene: 3. The CDR3 has 15 residues. The CDR3, as DNA: TGTGCCAGCAGCTTAGTTCCAGGGGGGAACACTGAAGCTTTCTTT. It specifies CASSLVPGGNTEAFF. Full variable domain (missing parts from reference TRBV7-9 and TRBJ1-1): DTGVSQNPRHKITKRGQNVTFRCDPISEHNRLYWYRQTLGQGPEFLTYFQNEAQLEKSRLLSDRFSAERPKGSFSTLEIQRTEQGDSAMYLCASSLVPGGNTEAFFGQGTRLTVV.

The chain employs TRBV6-5 and TRBJ1-4; 8 bases are shared with TRBD1. Germline CDR1 is MNHEY and CDR2 is SVGAGI. J gave up 7 bases and V 0 bases, and 4 bases lay outside the gene matches. The CDR3 spans 15 residues. The CDR3 coding sequence is TGTGCCAGCAGTTACTCAGGGACAGGAGGTGAAAAACTGTTTTTT. Protein product: CASSYSGTGGEKLFF.

The sample holds one count of this clone. V and J are TRBV2 and TRBJ1-5, with TRBD1 matching over 7 bases. The CDR3 sequence is 14 residues long. Germline V gene lookup returns CDR1 SNHLY and CDR2 FYNNEI. With 5 bases clipped from V and 7 bases from J, the junction kept 8 bases outside the gene matches. Here the CDR3 reads CASSFDRVGQPQHF. DNA of the CDR3: TGTGCCAGCAGTTTTGACAGGGTAGGCCAGCCCCAGCATTTT.

The chain couples TRBV6-2 or TRBV6-3 to TRBJ2-5; tentative D call: TRBD1 (5 bases). CDR3 length: 14 residues. CDR1 is MNHEY and CDR2 is SVGEGT in the germline V gene. Trimming left V 2 bases short and J 4 bases short, with 11 bases between. CDR3: CASSYAGPRETQYF. The CDR3 DNA follows: TGTGCCAGCAGTTACGCAGGGCCTCGAGAGACCCAGTACTTC.

The J gene is TRBJ1-5, the V gene TRBV27, with D uncertain. CDR3 size: 13 residues. V was trimmed by 6 bases and J by 5 bases, leaving 11 bases between them. The germline V gene encodes CDR1 MNHEY and CDR2 SMNVEV (reference sequence). CDR3 DNA sequence: TGTGCCAGCAGCCCATCGCCGGATCAGCCCCAGCATTTT. Translating it yields CASSPSPDQPQHF.